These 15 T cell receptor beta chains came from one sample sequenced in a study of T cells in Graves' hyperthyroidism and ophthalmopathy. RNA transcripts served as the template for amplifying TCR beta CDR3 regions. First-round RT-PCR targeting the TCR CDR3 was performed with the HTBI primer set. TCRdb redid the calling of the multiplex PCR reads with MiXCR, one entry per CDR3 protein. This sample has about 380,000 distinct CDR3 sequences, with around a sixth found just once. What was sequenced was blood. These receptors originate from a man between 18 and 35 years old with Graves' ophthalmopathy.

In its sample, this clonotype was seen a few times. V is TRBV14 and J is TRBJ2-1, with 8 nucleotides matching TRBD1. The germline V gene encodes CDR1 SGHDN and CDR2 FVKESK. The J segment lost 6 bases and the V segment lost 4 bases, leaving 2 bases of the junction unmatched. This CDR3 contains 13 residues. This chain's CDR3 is CASSRTGINEQFF. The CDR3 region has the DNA TGTGCCAGCAGCCGGACAGGGATCAATGAGCAGTTCTTC.

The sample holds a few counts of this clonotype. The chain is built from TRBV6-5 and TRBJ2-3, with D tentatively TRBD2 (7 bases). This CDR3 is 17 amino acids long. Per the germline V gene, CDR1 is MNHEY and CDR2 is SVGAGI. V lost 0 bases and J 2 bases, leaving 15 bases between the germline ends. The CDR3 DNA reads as TGTGCCAGCAGTTACTCGGGTCGGGGGGCAACCACAGATACGCAGTATTTT. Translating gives CASSYSGRGATTDTQYF.

CDR3 bases: TGTGCCAGCGGGCCCGGGGCGAACACTGAAGCTTTCTTT. This gives the protein CASGPGANTEAFF. The chain couples TRBV6-1 to TRBJ1-1, with a tentative D call TRBD1 (5 bases). The CDR3 sequence is 13 residues long. The germline V and J ends were trimmed by 8 bases and 1 base, with 11 bases remaining between them. Germline-derived CDR1 and CDR2 are MNHNS and SASEGT.

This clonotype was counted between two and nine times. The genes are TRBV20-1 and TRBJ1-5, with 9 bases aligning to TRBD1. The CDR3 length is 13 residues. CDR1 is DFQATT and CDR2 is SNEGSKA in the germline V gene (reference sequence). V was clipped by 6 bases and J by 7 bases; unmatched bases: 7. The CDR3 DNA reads TGCAGTGCAAGGGACAGGGTACAGCAGCCCCAGCATTTT. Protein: CSARDRVQQPQHF.

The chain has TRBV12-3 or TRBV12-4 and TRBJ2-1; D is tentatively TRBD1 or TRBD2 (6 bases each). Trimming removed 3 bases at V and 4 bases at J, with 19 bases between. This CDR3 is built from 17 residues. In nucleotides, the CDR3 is TGTGCCAGCAGTTTTCGATGGGGGCGGAGGGCTTACAATGAGCAGTTCTTC. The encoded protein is CASSFRWGRRAYNEQFF.

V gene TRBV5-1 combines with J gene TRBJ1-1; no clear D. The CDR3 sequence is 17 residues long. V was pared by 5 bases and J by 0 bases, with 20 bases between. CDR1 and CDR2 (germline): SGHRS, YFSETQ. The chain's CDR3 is CASSSDGEAPLNTEAFF. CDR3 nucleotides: TGCGCCAGCAGTTCCGACGGGGAGGCCCCCTTGAACACTGAAGCTTTCTTT.

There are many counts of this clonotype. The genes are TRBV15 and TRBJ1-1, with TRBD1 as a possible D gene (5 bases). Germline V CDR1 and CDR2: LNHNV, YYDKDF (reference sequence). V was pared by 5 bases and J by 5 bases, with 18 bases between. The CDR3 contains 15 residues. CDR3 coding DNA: TGTGCCACCAGCGAAATGTCCTCGGGACGGACTGAAGCTTTCTTT. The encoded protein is CATSEMSSGRTEAFF.

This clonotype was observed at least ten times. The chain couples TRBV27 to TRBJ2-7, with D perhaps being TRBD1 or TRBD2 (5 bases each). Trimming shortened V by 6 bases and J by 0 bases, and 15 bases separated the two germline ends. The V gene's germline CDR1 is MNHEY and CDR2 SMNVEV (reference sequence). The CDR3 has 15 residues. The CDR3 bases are TGTGCCAGCAGATCCTCGACCGGGACCTCCTACGAGCAGTACTTC. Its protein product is CASRSSTGTSYEQYF.

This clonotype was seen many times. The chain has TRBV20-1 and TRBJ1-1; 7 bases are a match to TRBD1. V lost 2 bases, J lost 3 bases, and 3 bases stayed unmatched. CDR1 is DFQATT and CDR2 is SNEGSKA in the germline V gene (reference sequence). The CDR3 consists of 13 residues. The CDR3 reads CSARPDRDTEAFF. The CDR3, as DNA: TGCAGTGCTAGACCCGACAGGGACACTGAAGCTTTCTTT.

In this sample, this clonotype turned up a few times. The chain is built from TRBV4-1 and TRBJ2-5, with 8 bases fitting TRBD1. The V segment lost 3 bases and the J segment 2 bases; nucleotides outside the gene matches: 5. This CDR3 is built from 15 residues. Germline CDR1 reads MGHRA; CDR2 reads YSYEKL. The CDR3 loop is CASSHDRGEQETQYF. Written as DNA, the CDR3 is TGCGCCAGCAGCCACGACAGGGGTGAGCAAGAGACCCAGTACTTC.

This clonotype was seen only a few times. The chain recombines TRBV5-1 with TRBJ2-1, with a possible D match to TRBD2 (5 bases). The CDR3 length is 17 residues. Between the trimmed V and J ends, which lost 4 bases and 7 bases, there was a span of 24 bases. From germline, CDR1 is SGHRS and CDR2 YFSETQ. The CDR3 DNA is TGCGCCAGCAGCCACGATCGGGGTTTTGTTGGGCAAAATGAGCAGTTCTTC. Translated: CASSHDRGFVGQNEQFF.

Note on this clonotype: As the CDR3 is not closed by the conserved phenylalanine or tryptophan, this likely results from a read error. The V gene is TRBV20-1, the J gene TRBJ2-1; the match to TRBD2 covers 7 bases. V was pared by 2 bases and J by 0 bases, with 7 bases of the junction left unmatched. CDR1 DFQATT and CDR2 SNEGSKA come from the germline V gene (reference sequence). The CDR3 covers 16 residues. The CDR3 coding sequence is TGCAGTGCTAGACCCTGGGAGGGCAGCTCCTACAATGAGCAGTTCTCC. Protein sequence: CSARPWEGSSYNEQFS.

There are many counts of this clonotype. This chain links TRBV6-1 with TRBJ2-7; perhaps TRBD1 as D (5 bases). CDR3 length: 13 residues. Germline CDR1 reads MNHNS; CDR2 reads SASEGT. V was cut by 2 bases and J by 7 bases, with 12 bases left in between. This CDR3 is CASSEYPREEQYF. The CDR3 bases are TGTGCCAGCAGTGAATACCCCAGGGAAGAGCAGTACTTC.

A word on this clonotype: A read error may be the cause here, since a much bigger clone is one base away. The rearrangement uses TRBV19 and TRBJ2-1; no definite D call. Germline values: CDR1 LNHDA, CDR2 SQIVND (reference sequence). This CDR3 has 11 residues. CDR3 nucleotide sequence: TGTGTCAGTAGTATGGATGCTGAGCAGTTCTTC. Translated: CVSSMDAEQFF. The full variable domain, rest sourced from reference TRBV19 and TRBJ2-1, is DGGITQSPKYLFRKEGQNVTLSCEQNLNHDAMYWYRQDPGQGLRLIYYSQIVNDFQKGDIAEGYSVSREKKESFPLTVTSAQKNPTAFYLCVSSMDAEQFFGPGTRLTVL.

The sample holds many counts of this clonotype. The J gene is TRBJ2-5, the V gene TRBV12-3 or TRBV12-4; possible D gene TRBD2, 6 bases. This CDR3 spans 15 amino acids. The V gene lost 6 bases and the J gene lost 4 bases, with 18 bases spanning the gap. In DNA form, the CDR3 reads TGTGCCAGCAGGAGCGGGCACATGATTGCAGAGACCCAGTACTTC. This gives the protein CASRSGHMIAETQYF.